This TCR beta chain was captured by sequencing in a study of CD8 T cells in ankylosing spondylitis. General study results and limits: Relatively rare in peripheral blood, disease-linked clones were also CD8+.

V lost 5 bases, J lost 2 bases, and 3 bases stayed unmatched. The CDR3 loop spans 14 amino acids. CDR1 is LNHDA and CDR2 is SQIVND in the germline V gene (reference sequence). TCRdb reprocessed the 5' RACE reads with MiXCR, giving one entry per CDR3 protein. The sample holds roughly 230,000 distinct CDR3 sequences, around 8% seen once. In its sample, this clonotype was seen many times. No antigen is known for it. This sequence joins TRBV19 and TRBJ1-5, with 7 bases fitting TRBD1. Input material: blood, either unsorted or a sorted T cell fraction (not recorded which). This TCR derives from a female donor with ankylosing spondylitis or in good health (not recorded which). The CDR3 sequence: CASSVGQRNQPQHF. The CDR3 bases are TGTGCCAGTAGTGTGGGACAGCGCAATCAGCCCCAGCATTTT.